Given below is one TCR beta chain in context. The data are from a study of molecular identifiers for immune sequencing clone quantification. As for the study in general: Five aliquots were made in replicates from the RNA of around 20,000 or 100,000 naive CD8 cells, and four were sequenced.

Libraries of naive CD8 T cells were made from roughly 18,000 to 920,000 sorted cells. They used 10%, 30% or 50% RNA. TCRdb independently ran MiXCR on the PCR reads; one entry per CDR3 protein. Among hundreds of thousands of distinct CDR3 sequences listed, approximately 24% were seen once. The sample consisted of naive CD8+ T cells from blood, with Jurkat cell RNA spiked in. Subset specified: FACS-sorted CD8+CD4-CCR7+CD45RA+ naive T cells. The origin of this receptor is a human donor in good health. Some libraries in this study had Jurkat cell RNA spiked in.

The CDR3 DNA reads TGTGCCAGCAGCTCCCTCAGAGCTGAAGCTTTCTTT. It yields the protein CASSSLRAEAFF. The V call is TRBV5-5, the J call TRBJ1-1, with unresolved D. The CDR3 consists of 12 residues. In germline, CDR1 is SGHKS, CDR2 YYEKEE (reference sequence). V lost 3 bases, J lost 6 bases, and 9 bases lay in between.